Detailed here is one T cell receptor (beta chain). Its antigen is as yet unknown. The data derive from a study of T cell responses to AZD1222 COVID-19 vaccine. Study findings and constraints: Sampled repertoires all dated from after the peak T cell response.

CDR3 length: 16 residues. Looked up from germline, CDR1 is MGHDK and CDR2 is SYGVNS. The germline V and J ends were trimmed by 0 bases and 3 bases, with 14 bases remaining between them. Only in-frame clones appear in the TCRdb table, and some are missing; sequencing was by immunoSEQ multiplex PCR. The sample lists 250,000 to 300,000 clones; about 94% were seen once. This clonotype originated in an adult who received the AZD1222 COVID-19 vaccine. The J gene is TRBJ1-2, the V gene TRBV25-1; possibly TRBD1 for D (5 bases). The material sequenced was peripheral blood, taken 28 days after the second AZD1222 dose. CDR3 in DNA: TGTGCCAGCAGTGAATATCGTCAGGGTAGGCACTATGGCTACACCTTC. This sequence encodes CASSEYRQGRHYGYTF.